The 8 T cell receptor beta chains below all came from one sample that was sequenced in a study of cytomegalovirus exposure and HLA in healthy donors. Researchers ran the PCR with 60 Vbeta and 13 Jbeta primers. TCRdb's copy holds only in-frame clones and misses some; the assay was immunoSEQ multiplex PCR. This sample contains 34,000 or so clones. The sequencing sample was made of PBMCs. The receptor set was obtained from a woman aged 40 to 50 in good health and CMV-seropositive.

This chain joins TRBV18 and TRBJ1-5, with 7 positions matching TRBD1. The junction had 7 bases not matched to a gene; V was cut back by 3 bases and J by 5 bases. This CDR3 is built from 15 residues. The germline CDR1 and CDR2 sequences are KGHSH and LQKENI. CDR3 amino acids: CASSPGDSSHQPQHF. The CDR3 DNA is TGTGCCAGCTCACCGGGGGACAGTTCTCATCAGCCCCAGCATTTT.

The V call is TRBV7-8, the J call TRBJ1-5, with 9 bases that match TRBD1. Germline V gives CDR1 SGHVS, CDR2 FQNEAQ. There are 17 residues in the CDR3. The junction had 9 bases not matched to a gene; V was cut back by 4 bases and J by 2 bases. CDR3 in DNA: TGTGCCAGCAGCTCCCGAATACAGGGGGCCGGCAATCAGCCCCAGCATTTT. It translates to CASSSRIQGAGNQPQHF.

This chain uses TRBV2 with TRBJ2-5; a possible D gene is TRBD1 (6 bases). The last part of the DNA fits TRBJ2-7 better; the J call may be wrong. The CDR3 is 12 amino acids. From germline, CDR1 is SNHLY and CDR2 FYNNEI. CDR3 loop: CASKPDRSEQYF. CDR3 DNA sequence: TGTGCCAGCAAGCCGGACAGAAGCGAGCAGTACTTC.

The chain has TRBV19 and TRBJ2-1; 8 nucleotides agree with TRBD1. This CDR3 comprises 15 residues. Trimming removed 7 bases from V and 9 bases from J; junction bases left unmatched: 14. Germline V gene lookup returns CDR1 LNHDA and CDR2 SQIVND (reference sequence). The DNA of the CDR3 is TGTGCCAGTATGGGGGTTGGACAGGGCCTCGTTGAGCAGTTCTTC. It encodes CASMGVGQGLVEQFF.

This rearrangement joins TRBV28 to TRBJ1-1; D uncertain. CDR3 size: 14 residues. Trimming stripped 6 bases from V and 6 bases from J, with 17 bases between. Germline V gene sequence: CDR1 MDHEN, CDR2 SYDVKM. CDR3 residues: CASRSFGEVAEAFF. The CDR3, as DNA: TGTGCCAGCAGATCATTCGGAGAGGTAGCTGAAGCTTTCTTT.

V usage is TRBV25-1 and J usage is TRBJ2-5; TRBD2 might be the D (5 bases). With the DNA end fitting TRBJ2-7 better, the J assignment may be wrong. The CDR3 length is 12 residues. The germline CDR1 and CDR2 sequences are MGHDK and SYGVNS. Here the CDR3 reads CASGKGLYEQYF. CDR3 DNA: TGTGCCAGCGGTAAAGGACTCTACGAGCAGTACTTC.

The CDR3 bases are TGCGCCAGCAGCTTAGGGACTAGCGGGGGGGTTCCCCAGTTCTTC. Translation gives CASSLGTSGGVPQFF. V is TRBV5-1 and J is TRBJ2-1; 16 nucleotides line up with TRBD2. The V and J ends lost 2 bases and 13 bases, in that order; junction bases with no gene match: 6. The CDR3 runs to 15 residues. Germline CDR1 SGHRS, CDR2 YFSETQ.

This chain links TRBV7-2 with TRBJ2-7; tentatively, D is TRBD2 (5 bases). The germline V and J ends were trimmed by 1 base and 5 bases, with 18 bases remaining between them. The length of the CDR3 is 16 residues. Germline assignment: CDR1 SGHTA and CDR2 FQGNSA. DNA of the CDR3: TGTGCCAGCAGCTTAGATGCGCGGGTTGTTTCGGACGAGCAGTACTTC. This sequence encodes CASSLDARVVSDEQYF.